This T cell receptor (beta chain) was sequenced in a study of blood T cell repertoires in COVID-19. The wider study: Material from acute and convalescent COVID-19 was sourced from the United States, Italy and Spain.

J was trimmed by 8 bases and V by 0 bases; bases with no gene match: 8. This CDR3 is 15 amino acids long. The germline CDR1 and CDR2 sequences are LGHDT and YNNKEL (reference sequence). Sequenced by immunoSEQ multiplex PCR; TCRdb stores in-frame clones only, minus some. This sample carries about 89,000 clones, approximately 88% of them seen once, and the ten largest clones take approximately 0.45%. This TCR was sampled from a man in his 60s with acute or convalescent COVID-19. The sequenced material came from peripheral blood. The chain has TRBV3-1 (or the pseudogene TRBV3-2) and TRBJ1-2; 8 nucleotides agree with TRBD1. CDR3 bases: TGTGCCAGCAGCCAAGATCCAGGGGGCCCCGGGGGCTACACCTTC. Protein sequence: CASSQDPGGPGGYTF.